Shown below are 23 T cell receptor beta chains from a single sample sequenced in a study of shared clonotypes between healthy human individuals. Naive-designated CD8 cells lacked CD45RO, were positively enriched for CCR7, and omitted terminally differentiated effector memory CD45RA+ cells. Using immunoSEQ multiplex PCR, the repertoire was profiled, and TCRdb retains in-frame clones only, with some absent. This table has about 590,000 clones, around 95% appearing once. The material sequenced was naive CD8+ T cells sorted from blood. These receptor sequences come from a woman aged 25 to 39 in good health.

This chain uses TRBV5-6 with TRBJ1-5, with D tentatively TRBD1 (5 bases). CDR1 and CDR2 (germline): SGHDT, YYEEEE. This CDR3 comprises 15 residues. V was shortened by 0 bases and J by 3 bases, with 10 bases between the two germline ends. The CDR3 spells CASSLGGSNNQPQHF. For the CDR3, the DNA is TGTGCCAGCAGCTTGGGGGGCAGTAACAATCAGCCCCAGCATTTT.

The chain employs TRBV7-9 and TRBJ2-3, with TRBD2 matching over 13 bases. Trimming cost V 5 bases and J 7 bases; bases outside gene matches: 9. Germline CDR1 SEHNR, CDR2 FQNEAQ (reference sequence). The CDR3 runs 16 residues. CDR3 amino acids: CASSPPGLAGEHTQYF. CDR3 nucleotide sequence: TGTGCCAGCAGCCCCCCCGGACTAGCGGGAGAACATACGCAGTATTTT.

The genes are TRBV6-5 and TRBJ1-1, with D unresolved. There are 13 residues in the CDR3. V lost 3 bases and J 2 bases, leaving 7 bases between the germline ends. Germline lookup yields CDR1 MNHEY and CDR2 SVGAGI. CDR3 protein: CASSYNGNTEAFF. The CDR3, as DNA: TGTGCCAGCAGTTATAACGGAAACACTGAAGCTTTCTTT.

This chain uses TRBV6-1 with TRBJ1-2; 12 positions match TRBD1. V was clipped by 4 bases and J by 2 bases; unmatched bases: 2. CDR1 and CDR2 from the germline V gene are MNHNS and SASEGT. The length of the CDR3 is 15 residues. The CDR3 DNA follows: TGTGCCAGCAGTGTGGGACAGGGGGCGAACTATGGCTACACCTTC. This sequence encodes CASSVGQGANYGYTF.

The chain has TRBV7-9 and TRBJ2-7; maybe TRBD2 (5 bases). V dropped 3 bases and J dropped 0 bases, with 9 bases sitting between them. Germline CDR1 SEHNR, CDR2 FQNEAQ (reference sequence). This CDR3 comprises 14 residues. The CDR3 DNA follows: TGTGCCAGCAGCTTTGACGGACTCTCCTACGAGCAGTACTTC. Encoded protein: CASSFDGLSYEQYF.

The chain links TRBV14 to TRBJ2-2; D remains ambiguous. This CDR3 comprises 14 residues. Between the trimmed V and J ends, which lost 6 bases and 6 bases, there was a span of 14 bases. Germline V gene lookup returns CDR1 SGHDN and CDR2 FVKESK. The CDR3 is CASSVRGIAGELFF. CDR3 coding DNA: TGTGCCAGCAGTGTGCGTGGGATTGCCGGGGAGCTGTTTTTT.

CDR3 protein: CASSIGGSPYNEQFF. The CDR3, as DNA: TGTGCCAGTAGTATAGGGGGGAGTCCCTACAATGAGCAGTTCTTC. This chain joins TRBV19 and TRBJ2-1, with D perhaps given as TRBD1 or TRBD2 (5 bases each). V shed 1 base and J shed 2 bases, with 9 bases lying between them. This CDR3 is built from 15 residues. Per germline, CDR1 LNHDA and CDR2 SQIVND (reference sequence).

This chain connects TRBV27 to TRBJ1-5; 7 positions match TRBD1. V was pared by 6 bases and J by 0 bases, with 2 bases of the junction left unmatched. The V gene's germline CDR1 is MNHEY and CDR2 SMNVEV (reference sequence). This CDR3 comprises 14 residues. CDR3 DNA sequence: TGTGCCAGCAGGCCAGGGGGTAGCAATCAGCCCCAGCATTTT. Its protein product is CASRPGGSNQPQHF.

The rearrangement joins TRBV4-1 to TRBJ2-5; the D is unclear. This CDR3 has 14 residues. Trimming removed 0 bases from V and 2 bases from J, with 7 bases in between. Germline V gene lookup returns CDR1 MGHRA and CDR2 YSYEKL. The CDR3 coding sequence is TGCGCCAGCAGCCAAGACCACTTACAAGAGACCCAGTACTTC. It yields the protein CASSQDHLQETQYF.

This clone came up once. V gene TRBV5-3 combines with J gene TRBJ2-7, with D perhaps matching TRBD2 (7 bases). TRBV5-3 is marked as an open reading frame, function uncertain. The V end lost 0 bases, the J end lost 2 bases, and 30 bases lay between the germline ends. This CDR3 contains 21 residues. DNA of the CDR3: TGTGCCAGAAGCTTGGAGTCCCCCCCGGGGGCCCGGGCTAGCGGACCCTACGAGCAGTACTTC. Translated: CARSLESPPGARASGPYEQYF.

The rearrangement links TRBV5-6 to TRBJ1-2; D is uncertain. This CDR3 comprises 14 residues. The V end lost 0 bases, the J end lost 3 bases, and 9 bases lay between the germline ends. CDR1 and CDR2 (germline): SGHDT, YYEEEE. CDR3 coding DNA: TGTGCCAGCAGCTTGGGACATTCTTACTATGGCTACACCTTC. It codes for CASSLGHSYYGYTF.

The chain combines TRBV11-2 with TRBJ1-2; 7 bases map to TRBD1. The V segment lost 5 bases and the J segment 4 bases; nucleotides outside the gene matches: 7. Germline loops: CDR1 SGHAT, CDR2 FQNNGV. CDR3 size: 14 residues. In nucleotides, the CDR3 is TGTGCCAGCAGCATCACAGGGGAGAGCTATGGCTACACCTTC. Its protein is CASSITGESYGYTF.

The V call is TRBV4-1, the J call TRBJ1-2; 9 bases agree with TRBD1. V was pared by 0 bases and J by 9 bases, with 11 bases of the junction left unmatched. This CDR3 contains 16 residues. Per germline, CDR1 MGHRA and CDR2 YSYEKL. This chain's CDR3 is CASSQDGLGTGSSYTF. The CDR3 nucleotides read TGCGCCAGCAGCCAAGACGGGCTGGGGACAGGGAGTAGCTACACCTTC.

The chain couples TRBV19 to TRBJ2-1; the match to TRBD2 covers 11 bases. The trim removed 3 bases at V and 4 bases at J, leaving 5 bases unmatched. This CDR3 region has 16 residues. Germline-derived CDR1 and CDR2 are LNHDA and SQIVND (reference sequence). CDR3 nucleotides: TGTGCCAGTAGTATCTGGGGGACTAGCGGTTACAATGAGCAGTTCTTC. It translates to CASSIWGTSGYNEQFF.

This chain connects TRBV5-6 to TRBJ1-1; TRBD1 agrees at 9 bases. Per germline, CDR1 SGHDT and CDR2 YYEEEE. This CDR3 is built from 16 residues. V dropped 4 bases and J dropped 8; count of bases not matched to a gene: 15. The CDR3 spells CASSNTGGGLAWEAFF. As DNA, the CDR3 is TGTGCCAGCAGCAACACAGGGGGCGGCTTAGCTTGGGAAGCTTTCTTT.

The genes are TRBV2 and TRBJ2-7, with 7 bases fitting TRBD2. The CDR3 spans 14 residues. Germline CDR1 reads SNHLY; CDR2 reads FYNNEI. V dropped 4 bases and J dropped 2; count of bases not matched to a gene: 5. The CDR3 sequence: CASSASGRTYEQYF. CDR3 DNA: TGTGCCAGCAGTGCTAGCGGCCGAACCTACGAGCAGTACTTC. Full variable domain (missing parts from reference TRBV2 and TRBJ2-7): EPEVTQTPSHQVTQMGQEVILRCVPISNHLYFYWYRQILGQKVEFLVSFYNNEISEKSEIFDDQFSVERPDGSNFTLKIRSTKLEDSAMYFCASSASGRTYEQYFGPGTRLTVT.

V usage is TRBV9 and J usage is TRBJ2-5; D is perhaps TRBD2 (5 bases). With 0 bases removed from V and 1 base from J, the gap between germline ends came to 10 bases. This CDR3 region has 15 residues. Germline V CDR1 and CDR2: SGDLS, YYNGEE. The CDR3 coding sequence is TGTGCCAGCAGCGTAGACGGGAAGCTCCAAGAGACCCAGTACTTC. This codes for CASSVDGKLQETQYF.

The genes are TRBV27 and TRBJ2-1; 9 bases agree with TRBD2. CDR3 length equals 16 residues. CDR1 is MNHEY and CDR2 is SMNVEV in the germline V gene (reference sequence). V was pared by 2 bases and J by 8 bases, with 10 bases of the junction left unmatched. The CDR3 loop reads CASSLLRAGGPDEQFF. CDR3 DNA sequence: TGTGCCAGCAGTTTACTGAGGGCGGGAGGGCCTGATGAGCAGTTCTTC.

Remarks on this clone: Other DNA sequences in the sample encode the same CDR3. The V gene is TRBV27, the J gene TRBJ2-7; 8 bases fit TRBD2. Germline V lookup: CDR1 MNHEY, CDR2 SMNVEV (reference sequence). V lost 3 bases to trimming and J lost 4 bases; unmatched junction nucleotides: 5. The CDR3 length is 14 residues. As DNA, the CDR3 is TGTGCCAGCAGTTTGGGCGGGAGGTCTTACGAGCAGTACTTC. It encodes CASSLGGRSYEQYF.

The chain employs TRBV5-1 and TRBJ2-1; 8 positions agree with TRBD2. Germline trimming cut 0 bases from V and 1 base from J; bases unmatched to any gene: 6. CDR1 and CDR2 from the germline V gene are SGHRS and YFSETQ. The CDR3 sequence is 17 residues long. CDR3 DNA: TGCGCCAGCAGCTTGGTGTTTCCGGGAGGGTCCTACAATGAGCAGTTCTTC. The encoded protein is CASSLVFPGGSYNEQFF. Full variable domain (outside the CDR3, taken from reference TRBV5-1 and TRBJ2-1): KAGVTQTPRYLIKTRGQQVTLSCSPISGHRSVSWYQQTPGQGLQFLFEYFSETQRNKGNFPGRFSGRQFSNSRSEMNVSTLELGDSALYLCASSLVFPGGSYNEQFFGPGTRLTVL.

V is TRBV2 and J is TRBJ2-5, with 11 bases fitting TRBD2. V lost 5 bases, J lost 2 bases, and 7 bases stayed unmatched. The CDR3 contains 16 residues. Germline values: CDR1 SNHLY, CDR2 FYNNEI. Here the CDR3 DNA reads TGTGCCAGCAGTAATATACTAGCGGGAGATCAAGAGACCCAGTACTTC. This translates into CASSNILAGDQETQYF. Variable domain in full (rest from reference TRBV2 and TRBJ2-5): EPEVTQTPSHQVTQMGQEVILRCVPISNHLYFYWYRQILGQKVEFLVSFYNNEISEKSEIFDDQFSVERPDGSNFTLKIRSTKLEDSAMYFCASSNILAGDQETQYFGPGTRLLVL.

Notes on this clone: This specimen includes other DNA sequences encoding the same CDR3. The rearrangement joins TRBV28 to TRBJ1-1, with unresolved D. Germline V gene data show CDR1 as MDHEN and CDR2 as SYDVKM. The CDR3 is 13 residues long. The V end lost 3 bases, the J end lost 1 base, and 6 bases lay between the germline ends. CDR3 sequence reads: CASSFGGNTEAFF. In DNA form, the CDR3 reads TGTGCCAGCAGTTTTGGTGGGAACACTGAAGCTTTCTTT.

This clone showed up just a few times. This chain joins TRBV13 and TRBJ1-1, with TRBD1 as a possible D gene (5 bases). CDR3 length equals 14 residues. In germline, CDR1 is PRHDT, CDR2 FYEKMQ (reference sequence). Trimming left V 4 bases short and J 3 bases short, with 12 bases between. The CDR3: CASSWRGYDTEAFF. As DNA, the CDR3 is TGTGCCAGCAGCTGGCGGGGGTACGACACTGAAGCTTTCTTT.